Below, 17 T cell receptor beta chains from the same sample are listed, as sequenced in a study of shared clonotypes between healthy human individuals (dated by TCRdb to 2020 to 2021). The protocol used for the library was the immunoSEQ multiplex PCR assay. The immuneACCESS repertoire file appears here via TCRdb, limited to in-frame rearrangements. These files lack a portion of the clones; in checked studies, under half of the deficit traces to unresolved V genes, and the cause of the others is not known. Within this sample are a few million clones, with about 94% of them counted one time only. The ten top clones hold over 0.1% of the sample. The sequenced material came from naive CD4+ T cells sorted from blood. The cell subset or site label, as the study defines it: CD45RA+ positively selected. These receptors came from a man aged 18 to 30 in good health.

This clone is a singleton in its sample. This chain uses TRBV19 with TRBJ2-5; D is perhaps TRBD1 (6 bases). Germline CDR1 is LNHDA and CDR2 is SQIVND (reference sequence). The CDR3 sequence is 12 residues long. The V end was cut by 4 bases, the J end by 5 bases, with 8 bases between. The CDR3 loop is CASSRQAETQYF. In nucleotides, the CDR3 is TGTGCCAGTAGTAGACAGGCGGAGACCCAGTACTTC.

The chain recombines TRBV18 with TRBJ1-2; TRBD1 might be the D (5 bases). Germline assignment: CDR1 KGHSH and CDR2 LQKENI. Trimming cost V 3 bases and J 8 bases, with 16 bases left between them. The CDR3 runs to 14 residues. CDR3 sequence (DNA): TGTGCCAGCTCACCGGGGGAGTTTACTGGGGGCTACACCTTC. Protein sequence: CASSPGEFTGGYTF.

V and J are TRBV2 and TRBJ1-6; D is uncertain. V was pared by 3 bases and J by 6 bases, with 6 bases between. The CDR3 covers 13 residues. The germline V gene has CDR1 SNHLY and CDR2 FYNNEI. The CDR3 loop reads CASSENSNSPLHF. The CDR3 region has the DNA TGTGCCAGCAGTGAGAACAGTAATTCACCCCTCCACTTT.

The chain couples TRBV12-5 to TRBJ2-3, with D uncertain. The CDR3 is made up of 14 amino acids. Per germline, CDR1 LGHNT and CDR2 FRNRAP. V lost 7 bases and J 0 bases, leaving 11 bases between the germline ends. CDR3 sequence reads: CASESWESTDTQYF. The CDR3 bases are TGTGCTAGTGAATCTTGGGAAAGCACAGATACGCAGTATTTT.

Only a few counts were recorded for this clone. The same CDR3 can be traced to other DNA sequences in this sample. This sequence joins TRBV6-5 and TRBJ2-5; 10 bases map to TRBD2. Germline V CDR1 and CDR2: MNHEY, SVGAGI. There are 14 residues in the CDR3. V lost 6 bases and J lost 5; bases outside the gene matches: 6. The CDR3 region is CASRPGLASETQYF. CDR3 bases: TGTGCCAGCAGGCCGGGACTAGCGTCTGAGACCCAGTACTTC.

The rearrangement joins TRBV6-1 to TRBJ2-3; D is uncertain. This CDR3 is built from 14 residues. Germline V gene data show CDR1 as MNHNS and CDR2 as SASEGT. The germline V and J ends were trimmed by 3 bases and 2 bases, with 9 bases remaining between them. CDR3 residues: CASSDGVPTDTQYF. CDR3 DNA sequence: TGTGCCAGCAGTGATGGTGTCCCCACAGATACGCAGTATTTT.

With respect to this clone: The same CDR3 also results from other DNA sequences found in this sample. This sequence joins TRBV28 and TRBJ2-7; tentative D call: TRBD2 (7 bases). CDR3 size: 13 residues. In germline, CDR1 is MDHEN, CDR2 SYDVKM. The V and J ends lost 8 bases and 1 base respectively, with 12 bases between them. For the CDR3, the DNA is TGTGCCAGCCGGGGGGCAGCGTCCTACGAGCAGTACTTC. It yields the protein CASRGAASYEQYF.

The chain has TRBV25-1 and TRBJ2-1; TRBD1 matches at 8 bases. This CDR3 comprises 12 residues. Germline V gives CDR1 MGHDK, CDR2 SYGVNS. The V segment lost 6 bases and the J segment 15 bases; nucleotides outside the gene matches: 10. Written as DNA, the CDR3 is TGTGCCAGCAGGGAGGGTGGGACAGGCTTGTTCTTC. As protein: CASREGGTGLFF.

This chain links TRBV10-3 with TRBJ1-2; TRBD1 matches 10 bases. This CDR3 comprises 15 residues. Germline V CDR1 and CDR2: ENHRY, SYGVKD. The ends lost 2 bases at V and 7 bases at J; junction bases unmatched: 7. CDR3 protein: CAISEGQGVEGGYTF. Written as DNA, the CDR3 is TGTGCCATCAGTGAGGGACAGGGGGTTGAGGGTGGCTACACCTTC.

This clone was counted a single time. The rearrangement uses TRBV2 and TRBJ2-5; 7 bases map to TRBD1. The CDR3 contains 17 residues. Looked up from germline, CDR1 is SNHLY and CDR2 is FYNNEI. Germline trimming cut 3 bases from V and 2 bases from J; bases unmatched to any gene: 12. In DNA, the CDR3 is TGTGCCAGCAGTGATCCTTTTGAGGGGACAGATCAAGAGACCCAGTACTTC. It encodes CASSDPFEGTDQETQYF.

V usage is TRBV29-1 and J usage is TRBJ1-2, with D perhaps matching TRBD1 (5 bases). The V gene lost 6 bases and the J gene lost 5 bases, with 16 bases spanning the gap. The germline V gene has CDR1 SQVTM and CDR2 ANQGSEA. CDR3 length: 13 residues. DNA for the CDR3: TGCAGCGTCGGGGGGTCCTCAGGGTATGGCTACACCTTC. Protein product: CSVGGSSGYGYTF.

This sequence joins TRBV5-4 and TRBJ1-1, with TRBD1 matching 8 bases. CDR1 and CDR2 from the germline V gene are SGHNT and YYREEE (reference sequence). Trimming at V came to 5 bases and at J to 0 bases, leaving 6 bases not matched to a gene. CDR3 size: 15 residues. This CDR3 reads CASSRQGTLNTEAFF. The CDR3 DNA follows: TGTGCCAGCAGTCGACAGGGGACCTTGAACACTGAAGCTTTCTTT. Variable domain in full (rest from reference TRBV5-4 and TRBJ1-1): ETGVTQSPTHLIKTRGQQVTLRCSSQSGHNTVSWYQQALGQGPQFIFQYYREEENGRGNFPPRFSGLQFPNYSSELNVNALELDDSALYLCASSRQGTLNTEAFFGQGTRLTVV.

In nucleotides, the CDR3 is TGTGCCTGGAGTGTCGGGGCTAATGAAAAACTGTTTTTT. This gives the protein CAWSVGANEKLFF. The rearrangement joins TRBV30 to TRBJ1-4; D call uncertain. This CDR3 is 13 amino acids long. Germline V gives CDR1 GTSNPN, CDR2 SVGIG (reference sequence). Trimming removed 0 bases from V and 3 bases from J, with 5 bases in between. Looking up the rest from reference TRBV30 and TRBJ1-4 gives the full variable domain: SQTIHQWPATLVQPVGSPLSLECTVEGTSNPNLYWYRQAAGRGLQLLFYSVGIGQISSEVPQNLSASRPQDRQFILSSKKLLLSDSGFYLCAWSVGANEKLFFGSGTQLSVL.

The gene calls are TRBV19 and TRBJ2-2; 11 bases align to TRBD1. Unmatched junction bases numbered 4, after V lost 10 bases and J lost 0 bases. From germline, CDR1 is LNHDA and CDR2 SQIVND (reference sequence). The CDR3 has 15 amino acids. CDR3 DNA: TGTGCCACCCGGACAGGGGGCGCGAACACCGGGGAGCTGTTTTTT. Translation gives CATRTGGANTGELFF.

The chain joins TRBV19 to TRBJ1-5, with 9 bases fitting TRBD1. The V and J ends lost 0 bases and 5 bases, in that order; junction bases with no gene match: 5. Germline V CDR1 and CDR2: LNHDA, SQIVND (reference sequence). This CDR3 region has 16 residues. The CDR3 loop is CASSIDPGQGYQPQHF. As DNA, the CDR3 is TGTGCCAGTAGTATAGATCCGGGACAGGGTTATCAGCCCCAGCATTTT.

On this clone: Other DNA sequences in this specimen translate into the identical CDR3. Here the CDR3 reads CASSRLAGGNTGELFF. CDR3 bases: TGTGCCAGCAGTAGACTAGCGGGAGGGAACACCGGGGAGCTGTTTTTT. The J gene is TRBJ2-2, the V gene TRBV2; TRBD2 aligns across 13 bases. J was trimmed by 1 base and V by 5 bases; bases with no gene match: 1. Germline V CDR1 and CDR2: SNHLY, FYNNEI. The CDR3 sequence is 16 residues long.

The chain uses TRBV7-8 and TRBJ2-3; D is perhaps TRBD2 (5 bases). Germline V CDR1 and CDR2: SGHVS, FQNEAQ. This CDR3 spans 15 amino acids. The germline V and J ends were trimmed by 7 bases and 1 base, with 15 bases remaining between them. The CDR3 bases are TGTGCCAGCAAGGGTTCAAAGGGAGGCACAGATACGCAGTATTTT. Translated, it gives CASKGSKGGTDTQYF.